Detailed here is one T cell receptor (beta chain). Its antigen is still unknown. The data belong to a study of STAT5B mutations in CD4+ large granular lymphocyte leukemia. Turning to the study itself: The CDR3 'QG' motif was associated with a particular HLA allele among healthy donors.

Germline V gives CDR1 WNHNN, CDR2 SYGVQD (reference sequence). V was trimmed by 4 bases and J by 2 bases, leaving 12 bases between them. The CDR3 spans 14 residues. General observations from the study: 8/27 top patient clones versus 2/35 control clones were TRBV06-family. The CD4+ versus CD8+ T-LGLL clonality difference may reflect limited sample size.

The survey-level immunoSEQ assay was used. Produced via immunoSEQ multiplex PCR; TCRdb's table is partial and in-frame only. The sample records roughly 48,000 clones, approximately 70% being singletons. The source is a human donor in good health. The sequenced material came from CD4+ T cells from blood buffy coats. This chain links TRBV10-1 with TRBJ2-7; no clear D gene. The chain's CDR3 is CASSVKRHTYEQYF. CDR3 DNA: TGCGCCAGCAGTGTAAAGAGACACACCTACGAGCAGTACTTC.